This T cell receptor beta chain was sequenced for a study of blood T cell repertoires in COVID-19. Sequencing was performed with immunoSEQ multiplex PCR; in TCRdb, only in-frame clones are kept and a portion is missing. The sample comprises fewer than 80,000 clones, more than 90% of which are singletons, and more than 15% rests with the top ten. CDR1 and CDR2 (germline): LNHDA, SQIVND (reference sequence). V lost 5 bases and J lost 7; bases outside the gene matches: 12. The CDR3 has 16 residues. This receptor was taken from a woman of 80 years or more with active or convalescent COVID-19. The chain carries TRBV19 and TRBJ2-1; 9 bases line up with TRBD2. The sequencing input was peripheral blood. The CDR3 DNA sequence: TGTGCCAGTAGTTGGCAGCCAGCGGGGGGCCGGAATGAGCAGTTCTTC. The encoded protein is CASSWQPAGGRNEQFF.